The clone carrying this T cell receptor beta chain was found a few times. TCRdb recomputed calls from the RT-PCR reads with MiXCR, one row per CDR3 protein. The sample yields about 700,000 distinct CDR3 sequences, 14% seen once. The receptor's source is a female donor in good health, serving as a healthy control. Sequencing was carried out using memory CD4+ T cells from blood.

The CDR3 reads CASSLSTSGRSNTQYF. Written as DNA, the CDR3 is TGTGCCAGCAGTTTGAGCACTAGCGGGAGGTCCAATACGCAGTATTTT. The J gene is TRBJ2-3, the V gene TRBV12-3 or TRBV12-4, with 12 bases that match TRBD2. CDR3 length: 16 residues. The V gene end was trimmed by 3 bases and the J gene end by 7 bases; junction bases not matched to a gene: 8.